What follows describes a single T cell receptor beta chain. What it recognizes is unknown. The data stem from a study of cytomegalovirus exposure and HLA in healthy donors. The study, taken as a whole, reports: Later analysis associated a missense DCLRE1C variant with TCR beta V- and J-gene trimming.

The CDR3 sequence is 16 residues long. The ends lost 2 bases at V and 2 bases at J; junction bases unmatched: 9. Germline loops: CDR1 SQVTM, CDR2 ANQGSEA. A multiplex PCR was run with 60 Vbeta primers and 13 Jbeta primers. TCRdb's copy holds only in-frame clones and misses some; the assay was immunoSEQ multiplex PCR. The table shows approximately 100,000 clones, with roughly 76% occurring only once. This sequence joins TRBV29-1 and TRBJ2-5, with TRBD1 matching 9 bases. The source material was PBMCs. This receptor was taken from a woman between 45 and 60 years old in good health and CMV-seropositive. This CDR3 is CSVEPRETGGQETQYF. The CDR3 region has the DNA TGCAGCGTTGAACCTCGAGAGACAGGGGGGCAAGAGACCCAGTACTTC. Full variable domain (remainder filled in from reference TRBV29-1 and TRBJ2-5): SAVISQKPSRDICQRGTSLTIQCQVDSQVTMMFWYRQQPGQSLTLIATANQGSEATYESGFVIDKFPISRPNLTFSTLTVSNMSPEDSSIYLCSVEPRETGGQETQYFGPGTRLLVL.